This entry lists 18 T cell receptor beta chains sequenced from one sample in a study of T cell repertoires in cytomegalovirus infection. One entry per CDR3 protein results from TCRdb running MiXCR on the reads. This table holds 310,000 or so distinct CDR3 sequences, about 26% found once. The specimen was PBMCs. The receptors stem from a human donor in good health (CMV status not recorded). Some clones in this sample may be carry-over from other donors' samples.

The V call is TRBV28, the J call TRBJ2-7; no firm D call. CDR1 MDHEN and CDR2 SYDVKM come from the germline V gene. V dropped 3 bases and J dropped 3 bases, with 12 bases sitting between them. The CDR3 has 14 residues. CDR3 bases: TGTGCCAGCAGTTTGCTCAACCGCTACTACGAGCAGTACTTC. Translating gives CASSLLNRYYEQYF.

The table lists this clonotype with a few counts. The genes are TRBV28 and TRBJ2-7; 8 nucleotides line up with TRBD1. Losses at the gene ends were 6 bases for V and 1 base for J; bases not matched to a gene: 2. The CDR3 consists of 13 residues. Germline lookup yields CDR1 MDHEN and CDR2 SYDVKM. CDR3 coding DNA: TGTGCCAGCAGACAGGGGGTATCCTACGAGCAGTACTTC. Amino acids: CASRQGVSYEQYF.

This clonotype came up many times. Here the CDR3 DNA reads TGTGCCACCCGATCGAGGAGAGACTCTGGAAACACCATATATTTT. It encodes CATRSRRDSGNTIYF. The chain recombines TRBV12-3 or TRBV12-4 with TRBJ1-3; D is unresolved. Trimming removed 10 bases at V and 0 bases at J, with 16 bases between. This CDR3 spans 15 amino acids.

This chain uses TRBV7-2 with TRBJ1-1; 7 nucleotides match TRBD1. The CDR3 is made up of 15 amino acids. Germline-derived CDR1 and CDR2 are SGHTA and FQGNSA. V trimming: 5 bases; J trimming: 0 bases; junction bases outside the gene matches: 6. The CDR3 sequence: CASSPQGGLNTEAFF. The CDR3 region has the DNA TGTGCCAGCAGCCCTCAGGGGGGTCTGAACACTGAAGCTTTCTTT.

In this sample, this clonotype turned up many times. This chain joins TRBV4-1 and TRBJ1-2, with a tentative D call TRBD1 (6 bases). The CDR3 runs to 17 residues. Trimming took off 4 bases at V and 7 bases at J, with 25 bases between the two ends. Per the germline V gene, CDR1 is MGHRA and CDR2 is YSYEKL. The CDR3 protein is CASSRSVLGGAPSGYTF. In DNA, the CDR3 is TGCGCCAGCAGCCGGAGCGTCCTGGGGGGCGCGCCCAGTGGCTACACCTTC.

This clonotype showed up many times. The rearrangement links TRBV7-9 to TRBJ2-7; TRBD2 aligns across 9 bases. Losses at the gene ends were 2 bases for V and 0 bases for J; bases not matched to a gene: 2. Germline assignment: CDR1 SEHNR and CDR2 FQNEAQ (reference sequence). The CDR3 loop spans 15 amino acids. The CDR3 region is CASSLFSGSSYEQYF. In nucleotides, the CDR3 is TGTGCCAGCAGCTTATTTAGCGGGAGCTCCTACGAGCAGTACTTC.

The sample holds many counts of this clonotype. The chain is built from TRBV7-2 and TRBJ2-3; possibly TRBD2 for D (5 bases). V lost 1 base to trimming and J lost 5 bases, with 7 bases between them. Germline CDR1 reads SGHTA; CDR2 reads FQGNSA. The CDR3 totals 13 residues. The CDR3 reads CASSLVGRDTQYF. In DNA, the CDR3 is TGTGCCAGCAGCTTAGTAGGGAGAGATACGCAGTATTTT.

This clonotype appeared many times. The CDR3 DNA follows: TGTGCCAGCAGCCCTACCGGGACTAGCGGGGAGACCCAGTACTTC. Its translation is CASSPTGTSGETQYF. V gene TRBV7-2 combines with J gene TRBJ2-5, with TRBD2 identical over 12 bases. There are 15 residues in the CDR3. V lost 5 bases to trimming and J lost 5 bases; unmatched junction nucleotides: 6. Germline loops: CDR1 SGHTA, CDR2 FQGNSA. Based on the CDR3 plus reference TRBV7-2 and TRBJ2-5, the full variable domain is GAGVSQSPSNKVTEKGKDVELRCDPISGHTALYWYRQSLGQGLEFLIYFQGNSAPDKSGLPSDRFSAERTGGSVSTLTIQRTQQEDSAVYLCASSPTGTSGETQYFGPGTRLLVL.

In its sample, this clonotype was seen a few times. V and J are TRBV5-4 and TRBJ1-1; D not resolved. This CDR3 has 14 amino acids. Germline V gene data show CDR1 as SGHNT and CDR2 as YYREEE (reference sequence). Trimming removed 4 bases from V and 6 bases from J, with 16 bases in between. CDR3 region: CASSDRVAGSEAFF. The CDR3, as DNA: TGTGCCAGCAGCGACCGCGTCGCCGGGTCTGAAGCTTTCTTT.

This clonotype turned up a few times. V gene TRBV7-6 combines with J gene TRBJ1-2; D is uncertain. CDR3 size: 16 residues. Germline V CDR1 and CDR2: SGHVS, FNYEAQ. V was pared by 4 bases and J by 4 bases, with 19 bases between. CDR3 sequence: CASSSLKDGWGYGYTF. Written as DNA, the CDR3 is TGTGCCAGCAGCTCCCTGAAGGACGGATGGGGCTATGGCTACACCTTC. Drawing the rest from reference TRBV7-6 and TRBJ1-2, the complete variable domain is GAGVSQSPRYKVTKRGQDVALRCDPISGHVSLYWYRQALGQGPEFLTYFNYEAQQDKSGLPNDRFSAERPEGSISTLTIQRTEQRDSAMYRCASSSLKDGWGYGYTFGSGTRLTVV.

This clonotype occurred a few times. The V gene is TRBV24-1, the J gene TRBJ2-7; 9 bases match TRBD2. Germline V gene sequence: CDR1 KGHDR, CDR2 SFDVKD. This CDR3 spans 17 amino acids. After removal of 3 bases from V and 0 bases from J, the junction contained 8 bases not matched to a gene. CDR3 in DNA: TGTGCCACCAGTGATGCGGGGGGGGCGAAGAGCTCCTACGAGCAGTACTTC. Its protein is CATSDAGGAKSSYEQYF.

For the CDR3, the DNA is TGTGCCATCAGTGAGTCGTTCGGGGGCAGGACTGAAGCTTTCTTT. Translation gives CAISESFGGRTEAFF. The chain combines TRBV10-3 with TRBJ1-1; D possibly corresponds to TRBD1 (6 bases). Between the trimmed V and J ends, which lost 0 bases and 5 bases, there was a span of 13 bases. The CDR3 is 15 amino acids. Germline V gene sequence: CDR1 ENHRY, CDR2 SYGVKD.

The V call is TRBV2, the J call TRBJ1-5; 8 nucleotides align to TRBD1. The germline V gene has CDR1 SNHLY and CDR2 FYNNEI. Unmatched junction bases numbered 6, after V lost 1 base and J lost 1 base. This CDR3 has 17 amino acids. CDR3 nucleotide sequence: TGTGCCAGCAGTGAAGTTGGCAGGGGGCAGAGCAATCAGCCCCAGCATTTT. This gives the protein CASSEVGRGQSNQPQHF. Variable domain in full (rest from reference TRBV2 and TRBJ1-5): EPEVTQTPSHQVTQMGQEVILRCVPISNHLYFYWYRQILGQKVEFLVSFYNNEISEKSEIFDDQFSVERPDGSNFTLKIRSTKLEDSAMYFCASSEVGRGQSNQPQHFGDGTRLSIL.

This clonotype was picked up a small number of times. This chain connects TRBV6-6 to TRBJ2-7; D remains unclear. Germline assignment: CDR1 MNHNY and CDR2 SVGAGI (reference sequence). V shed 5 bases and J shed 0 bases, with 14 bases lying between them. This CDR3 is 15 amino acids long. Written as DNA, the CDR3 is TGTGCCAGCAGTCCCCTCGGGCTCGCCTCCTACGAGCAGTACTTC. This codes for CASSPLGLASYEQYF.

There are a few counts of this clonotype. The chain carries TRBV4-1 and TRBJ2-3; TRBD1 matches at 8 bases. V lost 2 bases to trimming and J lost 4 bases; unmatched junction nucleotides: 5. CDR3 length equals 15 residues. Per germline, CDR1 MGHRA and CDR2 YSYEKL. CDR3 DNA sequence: TGCGCCAGCAGCCAATTCGGGACAGGATCAGATACGCAGTATTTT. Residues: CASSQFGTGSDTQYF.

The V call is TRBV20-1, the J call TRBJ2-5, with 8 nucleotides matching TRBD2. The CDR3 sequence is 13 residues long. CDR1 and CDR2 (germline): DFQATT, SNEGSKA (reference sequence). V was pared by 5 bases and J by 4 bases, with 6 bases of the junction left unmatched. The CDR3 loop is CSALSGSPETQYF. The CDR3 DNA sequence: TGCAGTGCTTTAAGCGGGAGCCCAGAGACCCAGTACTTC.

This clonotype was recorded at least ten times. The CDR3 here is CASSALSGRRSYEQYF. For the CDR3, the DNA is TGTGCCAGCAGCGCCCTTAGCGGGAGGCGCTCCTACGAGCAGTACTTC. The chain is built from TRBV7-2 and TRBJ2-7; 10 positions match TRBD2. Germline CDR1 reads SGHTA; CDR2 reads FQGNSA. CDR3 length equals 16 residues. Unmatched junction bases numbered 7, after V lost 5 bases and J lost 0 bases. The variable domain in full, with the rest retrieved from reference TRBV7-2 and TRBJ2-7, is GAGVSQSPSNKVTEKGKDVELRCDPISGHTALYWYRQSLGQGLEFLIYFQGNSAPDKSGLPSDRFSAERTGGSVSTLTIQRTQQEDSAVYLCASSALSGRRSYEQYFGPGTRLTVT.

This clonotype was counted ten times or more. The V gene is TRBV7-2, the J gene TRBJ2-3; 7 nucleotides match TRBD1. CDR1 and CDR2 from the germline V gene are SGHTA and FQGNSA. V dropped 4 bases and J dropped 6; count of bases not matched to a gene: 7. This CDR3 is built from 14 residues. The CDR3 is CASSSQGEMDTQYF. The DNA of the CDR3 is TGTGCCAGCAGCTCTCAGGGGGAGATGGATACGCAGTATTTT. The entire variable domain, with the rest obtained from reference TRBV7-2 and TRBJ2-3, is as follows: GAGVSQSPSNKVTEKGKDVELRCDPISGHTALYWYRQSLGQGLEFLIYFQGNSAPDKSGLPSDRFSAERTGGSVSTLTIQRTQQEDSAVYLCASSSQGEMDTQYFGPGTRLTVL.